The rows below give T cell receptor beta chains drawn from one sample of a study of blood T cell repertoires in COVID-19. Here immunoSEQ multiplex PCR was the method, and the copy in TCRdb shows in-frame clones only, minus some. The sample holds some 200,000 clones, about 88% seen once. Sequenced material: peripheral blood. The receptors come from a woman over 75 in a cohort sampled during active or convalescent COVID-19. The CDR3 runs from the conserved cysteine through the conserved F or W. D genes are given only for firm matches. Rows may omit the clone size; those that give it use once, few, many or a size class.

D	V	J	size	CDR3	DNA
TRBD1	TRBV7-8	TRBJ2-5	.	CASSLYIPLAARGETQYF	TGTGCCAGCAGCTTATATATCCCTCTGGCGGCCAGGGGGGAGACCCAGTACTTC
.	TRBV6-5	TRBJ1-5	.	CASSLQEPQHF	TGTGCCAGCAGCTTACAGGAGCCCCAGCATTTT
.	TRBV24-1	TRBJ2-1	.	CATSDFTAGSSYNEQFF	TGTGCCACCAGTGATTTTACGGCGGGGAGCTCCTACAATGAGCAGTTCTTC
.	TRBV21-1	TRBJ2-3	.	CASSKRLLAGGTDTQYF	TGTGCCAGCAGCAAACGACTCCTAGCGGGGGGCACAGATACGCAGTATTTT
TRBD1	TRBV13	TRBJ2-1	.	CASSVRLTQGYNEQFF	TGTGCCAGCAGCGTACGACTTACACAGGGGTACAATGAGCAGTTCTTC
TRBD1	TRBV19	TRBJ1-2	.	CASSTGTGDAYGYTF	TGTGCCAGTAGTACGGGGACAGGGGATGCCTATGGCTACACCTTC
TRBD2	TRBV5-4	TRBJ2-1	.	CASSLGTSGTYNEQFF	TGTGCCAGCAGCCTCGGGACTAGCGGGACCTACAATGAGCAGTTCTTC
TRBD2	TRBV11-2	TRBJ2-3	.	CASSSTLAGGRYTQYF	TGTGCCAGCAGCTCCACACTAGCGGGAGGGCGGTATACGCAGTATTTT
TRBD1	TRBV19	TRBJ2-7	.	CASSFRDREGLLAYEQYF	TGTGCCAGTAGTTTCAGGGACAGGGAGGGCCTACTGGCCTACGAGCAGTACTTC
.	TRBV18	TRBJ1-6	.	CASSPMPTISSYNSPLHF	TGTGCCAGCTCACCTATGCCTACGATAAGCTCCTATAATTCACCCCTCCACTTT
.	TRBV6-5	TRBJ1-5	once	CASSGGINQPQHF	TGTGCCAGCAGCGGCGGGATAAATCAGCCCCAGCATTTT
.	TRBV19	TRBJ2-1	.	CASAFFSGEQFF	TGTGCCAGCGCCTTCTTTTCGGGTGAGCAGTTCTTC
.	TRBV11-2	TRBJ1-4	once	CASRPGHNEKLFF	TGTGCCAGCAGACCAGGGCATAATGAAAAACTGTTTTTT
.	TRBV7-9	TRBJ1-4	.	CASSLQGNEKLFF	TGTGCCAGCAGCTTACAGGGGAATGAAAAACTGTTTTTT
.	TRBV9	TRBJ1-1	.	CASSPEVRGTEAFF	TGTGCCAGCAGCCCAGAGGTGCGCGGAACTGAAGCTTTCTTT
TRBD1	TRBV9	TRBJ1-3	.	CASSVEGQGSGNTIYF	TGTGCCAGCAGCGTAGAAGGACAGGGCTCTGGAAACACCATATATTTT
TRBD1	TRBV6-5	TRBJ1-5	.	CASGQGVYSNQPQHF	TGTGCCAGCGGCCAGGGGGTTTATAGCAATCAGCCCCAGCATTTT
TRBD1	TRBV5-1	TRBJ2-7	.	CASSPGQAIYEQYF	TGCGCCAGCAGCCCCGGACAGGCCATCTACGAGCAGTACTTC
TRBD1	TRBV7-9	TRBJ1-5	.	CASSRTGIQPQHF	TGTGCCAGCAGCCGGACAGGAATTCAGCCCCAGCATTTT
TRBD1	TRBV2	TRBJ1-2	.	CASNNRGGYTF	TGTGCCAGCAACAACAGGGGCGGCTACACCTTC
.	TRBV30	TRBJ2-1	once	CAEVSGYNEQFF	TGTGCGGAGGTGAGCGGCTACAATGAGCAGTTCTTC
TRBD1	TRBV4-1	TRBJ1-5	.	CASSQIGTGLNQPQHF	TGCGCCAGCAGCCAGATAGGGACAGGGTTGAATCAGCCCCAGCATTTT
TRBD2	TRBV6-6	TRBJ2-5	.	CASSRRRSASGGETQYF	TGTGCCAGCAGTCGGAGGAGGTCGGCTAGCGGGGGGGAGACCCAGTACTTC
.	TRBV11-3	TRBJ2-7	.	CASSLAQGRNREQYF	TGTGCCAGCAGCTTAGCACAGGGGAGGAATCGGGAGCAGTACTTC
.	TRBV28	TRBJ2-7	.	CASSFVGSPYEQYF	TGTGCCAGCAGTTTCGTTGGCTCGCCCTACGAGCAGTACTTC
TRBD1	TRBV4-2	TRBJ2-2	.	CASSRAPGQGAGELFF	TGTGCCAGCAGCCGCGCACCGGGACAGGGGGCCGGGGAGCTGTTTTTT
.	TRBV15	TRBJ2-6	.	CATSRGVQALSGANVLTF	TGTGCCACCAGCAGAGGGGTCCAGGCCCTCTCTGGGGCCAACGTCCTGACTTTC
.	TRBV28	TRBJ1-2	.	CASRTQGNYGYTF	TGTGCCAGCAGGACCCAGGGGAACTATGGCTACACCTTC
.	TRBV19	TRBJ1-2	.	CASTWGLQTTGGYTF	TGTGCCAGTACTTGGGGTCTTCAGACGACGGGGGGCTACACCTTC
.	TRBV13	TRBJ1-1	.	CASSKGLASTEAFF	TGTGCCAGCAGCAAGGGACTCGCGTCCACTGAAGCTTTCTTT
TRBD1	TRBV7-8	TRBJ1-1	.	CASSIDRVAFF	TGTGCCAGCAGCATTGACAGGGTGGCTTTCTTT
.	TRBV7-6	TRBJ1-4	.	CASSLAVQTNEKLFF	TGTGCCAGCAGCTTAGCGGTACAGACTAATGAAAAACTGTTTTTT
TRBD1	TRBV2	TRBJ1-6	.	CASQGQSTPNSPLHF	TGTGCCAGCCAGGGACAGTCAACCCCTAATTCACCCCTCCACTTT
TRBD2	TRBV6-2/TRBV6-3	TRBJ2-1	.	CASSYELAGGGQFF	TGTGCCAGCAGTTACGAACTAGCGGGGGGCGGGCAGTTCTTC
TRBD2	TRBV24-1	TRBJ2-2	.	CATSDPIAGDNTGELFF	TGTGCCACCAGTGATCCAATAGCGGGAGACAACACCGGGGAGCTGTTTTTT
.	TRBV5-8	TRBJ2-3	.	CASSFGTGSADTQYF	TGTGCCAGCAGCTTTGGAACAGGGAGCGCAGATACGCAGTATTTT
.	TRBV18	TRBJ1-1	.	CASGRGGNTEAFF	TGTGCCAGTGGGCGGGGAGGAAACACTGAAGCTTTCTTT
.	TRBV6-5	TRBJ1-5	.	CASQLSGYYQPQHF	TGTGCCAGCCAACTTTCGGGGTATTATCAGCCCCAGCATTTT
TRBD1	TRBV27	TRBJ2-3	.	CASSQPGQGGYTQYF	TGTGCCAGCAGTCAACCTGGACAGGGGGGATATACGCAGTATTTT
.	TRBV5-6	TRBJ2-2	.	CASSSNAGELFF	TGTGCCAGCAGCTCTAACGCCGGGGAGCTGTTTTTT
.	TRBV7-9	TRBJ2-7	.	CASSLRDYEQYF	TGTGCCAGCAGCTTGCGGGACTACGAGCAGTACTTC
TRBD2	TRBV3-1/TRBV3-2	TRBJ2-3	few	CASSQGTSGDFTDTQYF	TGTGCCAGCAGCCAAGGGACTAGCGGAGACTTCACAGATACGCAGTATTTT
.	TRBV13	TRBJ2-5	.	CASSINHRVETQYF	TGTGCCAGCAGCATTAATCACAGGGTCGAGACCCAGTACTTC
.	TRBV12-3/TRBV12-4	TRBJ1-1	.	CASSGVVNTEAFF	TGTGCCAGCAGCGGAGTCGTGAACACTGAAGCTTTCTTT
TRBD2	TRBV4-1	TRBJ2-3	few	CASRQLAETQYF	TGCGCCAGCAGACAACTAGCGGAGACGCAGTATTTT
TRBD1	TRBV5-1	TRBJ1-5	.	CASSPTGQGGGSNQPQHF	TGCGCCAGCAGCCCTACTGGACAGGGGGGAGGGAGCAATCAGCCCCAGCATTTT
TRBD2	TRBV24-1	TRBJ2-3	.	CATSGGGRPTDTQYF	TGTGCCACCAGTGGGGGCGGGAGGCCCACAGATACGCAGTATTTT
TRBD1	TRBV19	TRBJ1-1	.	CASSIGTGYGNTEAFF	TGTGCCAGTAGTATAGGGACAGGGTATGGAAACACTGAAGCTTTCTTT
TRBD2	TRBV2	TRBJ2-2	.	CASRRLAGAGELFF	TGTGCCAGCAGACGACTAGCGGGGGCCGGGGAGCTGTTTTTT
.	TRBV11-2	TRBJ1-2	.	CASSLDSGAGYGYTF	TGTGCCAGCAGCTTAGATTCAGGGGCGGGCTATGGCTACACCTTC
TRBD1	TRBV6-1	TRBJ1-2	.	CASSEEGAPFYGYTF	TGTGCCAGCAGTGAAGAGGGGGCACCATTCTATGGCTACACCTTC
.	TRBV10-3	TRBJ1-3	few	CAISPDRSSGNTIYF	TGTGCCATCAGTCCTGACAGATCCTCTGGAAACACCATATATTTT
.	TRBV6-5	TRBJ1-5	.	CASRGRNYQPQHF	TGTGCCAGCAGGGGCAGAAATTATCAGCCCCAGCATTTT